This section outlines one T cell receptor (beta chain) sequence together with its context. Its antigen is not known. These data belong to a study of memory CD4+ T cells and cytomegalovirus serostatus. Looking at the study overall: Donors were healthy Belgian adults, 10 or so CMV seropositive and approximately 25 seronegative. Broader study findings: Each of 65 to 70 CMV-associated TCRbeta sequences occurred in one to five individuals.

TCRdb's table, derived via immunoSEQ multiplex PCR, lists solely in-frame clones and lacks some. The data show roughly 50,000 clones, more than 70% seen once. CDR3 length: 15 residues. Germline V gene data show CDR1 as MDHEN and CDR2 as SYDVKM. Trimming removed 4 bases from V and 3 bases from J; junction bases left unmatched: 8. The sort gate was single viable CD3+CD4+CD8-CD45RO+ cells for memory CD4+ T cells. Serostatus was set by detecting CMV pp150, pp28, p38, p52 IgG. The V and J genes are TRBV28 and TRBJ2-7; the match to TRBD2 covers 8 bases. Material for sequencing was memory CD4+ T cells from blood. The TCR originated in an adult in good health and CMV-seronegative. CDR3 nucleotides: TGTGCCAGCAGTTCGGGGGGGGGCACCCGCTACGAGCAGTACTTC. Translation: CASSSGGGTRYEQYF.